The next 3 T cell receptor beta chains were all read from a single sample in a study of blood T cell repertoires in COVID-19. The repertoire was sequenced with immunoSEQ multiplex PCR; TCRdb's copy has only in-frame clones and lacks some. The sample consists of roughly 200,000 clones, about 88% of them appearing once. The sequenced material came from peripheral blood. Source of these receptors: a woman aged 25 to 39 with active or convalescent COVID-19.

J is TRBJ2-1 and V is TRBV14, with 7 bases lining up with TRBD1. The CDR3 has 17 amino acids. The germline V gene has CDR1 SGHDN and CDR2 FVKESK. V was pared by 1 base and J by 9 bases, with 15 bases of the junction left unmatched. CDR3 in amino acids: CASSQALTGVSFSEQFF. CDR3 in DNA: TGTGCCAGCAGCCAAGCATTAACAGGGGTTAGCTTCAGTGAGCAGTTCTTC.

J is TRBJ2-3 and V is TRBV15, with D possibly TRBD1 on 6 matching bases. Trimming took 5 bases from V and 1 from J, leaving 13 bases between them. Looked up from germline, CDR1 is LNHNV and CDR2 is YYDKDF (reference sequence). The CDR3 contains 15 residues. In DNA, the CDR3 is TGTGCCACCAGCCTAACAGGGTCCCGCACAGATACGCAGTATTTT. Translation gives CATSLTGSRTDTQYF.

The chain combines TRBV12-3 or TRBV12-4 with TRBJ2-7; D uncertain. CDR3 size: 11 residues. Trimming stripped 3 bases from V and 4 bases from J, with 4 bases between. CDR3 region: CASSFGYEQYF. The CDR3 bases are TGTGCCAGCAGTTTCGGTTACGAGCAGTACTTC.